This is a list of T cell receptor beta chains from one sample in a study of cytomegalovirus exposure and HLA in healthy donors. Sequenced by immunoSEQ multiplex PCR; TCRdb stores in-frame clones only, minus some. The sample records about 160,000 clones, about 80% being singletons. The sequencing sample was made of PBMCs. All receptors derive from a young man in good health and CMV-seropositive. CDR3s include the opening cysteine and the closing phenylalanine or tryptophan. D genes are given only for firm matches. Not every row has a clone size; where given, it reads once, few, many or a size class.

j_call v_call d_call clone_size cdr3_nt cdr3_aa
TRBJ2-1 TRBV2 TRBD2 many TGTGCCAGCAGTGGAGGGACTAGTTACAATGAGCAGTTCTTC CASSGGTSYNEQFF
TRBJ1-4 TRBV28 - - TGTGCCAGCAGTTCCGGGAATCCTACTAATGAAAAACTGTTTTTT CASSSGNPTNEKLFF
TRBJ2-7 TRBV4-1 TRBD1 few TGCGCCAGCAGCCTTAGGGACAGGGGCTTCTACGAGCAGTACTTC CASSLRDRGFYEQYF
TRBJ2-3 TRBV7-9 - - TGTGCCAGCAGCCCACGGCGGACAACAGATACGCAGTATTTT CASSPRRTTDTQYF
TRBJ2-2 TRBV11-3 TRBD1 - TGTGCCAGCAGCCGAACCCCCGGGACAGCAACCGGGGAGCTGTTTTTT CASSRTPGTATGELFF
TRBJ1-5 TRBV19 TRBD1 - TGTGCCAGTAGTATAGGGACAGGGCGATATCAGCCCCAGCATTTT CASSIGTGRYQPQHF
TRBJ2-7 TRBV29-1 TRBD1 - TGCAGCGTTGACGACAGGGGCTACTACGAGCAGTACTTC CSVDDRGYYEQYF
TRBJ2-2 TRBV6-1 TRBD1 - TGTGCCAGCAGGCCCTTAGGGACAGTTACCGGGGAGCTGTTTTTT CASRPLGTVTGELFF
TRBJ2-2 TRBV4-1 - - TGCGCCAGCAGCCAAGATATCGTCAGTCCAGGGAACACCGGGGAGCTGTTTTTT CASSQDIVSPGNTGELFF
TRBJ1-2 TRBV2 - once TGTGCCAGCAGGACAAGGGAGACCTATGGCTACACCTTC CASRTRETYGYTF
TRBJ2-3 TRBV5-1 TRBD1 - TGCGCCAGCAGCTATGGACAGGGCACAGATACGCAGTATTTT CASSYGQGTDTQYF
TRBJ2-7 TRBV12-5 - - TGTGCTAGTGCCACAGACCAGGCTGAGCAGTACTTC CASATDQAEQYF
TRBJ2-1 TRBV28 TRBD2 - TGTGCCAGCAGTTTATTGGCGGGGAGGGTCGACAATGAGCAGTTCTTC CASSLLAGRVDNEQFF
TRBJ2-5 TRBV5-1 TRBD1 - TGCGCCAGCAGCTTTACCCGGACAGGGGAAGAGACCCAGTACTTC CASSFTRTGEETQYF
TRBJ2-1 TRBV7-2 - - TGTGCCAGCAGCTTAGCGGCGGGACTCCGCTCCTACAATGAGCAGTTCTTC CASSLAAGLRSYNEQFF
TRBJ2-7 TRBV5-5 - - TGTGCCAGCAGCTCGGACAGTTTCTACGAGCAGTACTTC CASSSDSFYEQYF
TRBJ1-1 TRBV13 TRBD1 - TGTGCCAGCGACGGCGGCAGGGGGCACACTGAAGCTTTCTTT CASDGGRGHTEAFF
TRBJ2-3 TRBV6-1 TRBD2 few TGTGCCAGCAGAATAGGGAGGGGTGGGGCAGATACGCAGTATTTT CASRIGRGGADTQYF
TRBJ1-6 TRBV6-1 - once TGTGCCAGCAGTGAAGACAGGGCTGGTTCACCCCTCCACTTT CASSEDRAGSPLHF
TRBJ1-2 TRBV6-1 TRBD1 - TGTGCCAGCAGTCACCGGGACAGGGACTATGGCTACACCTTC CASSHRDRDYGYTF
TRBJ2-5 TRBV28 - - TGTGCCAGCAGTGGACATATCCAAGAGACCCAGTACTTC CASSGHIQETQYF
TRBJ2-7 TRBV25-1 - - TGTGCCAGCAGTGAAGGGCGCAGGGGGGACTCCTACGAGCAGTACTTC CASSEGRRGDSYEQYF
TRBJ1-1 TRBV10-3 - - TGTGCCATCAGTAACCGGGACAAGAACACTGAAGCTTTCTTT CAISNRDKNTEAFF
TRBJ2-1 TRBV5-8 - - TGTGCCAGCAGCTTGGCGGCAGGCCTCTACAATGAGCAGTTCTTC CASSLAAGLYNEQFF
TRBJ2-5 TRBV6-1 - - TGTGCCAGCAGTGAGCTAAGGGGGTACCAAGAGACCCAGTACTTC CASSELRGYQETQYF
TRBJ1-1 TRBV19 - - TGTGCCAGTCGCCGATCCAGGGTAAACACTGAAGCTTTCTTT CASRRSRVNTEAFF
TRBJ1-6 TRBV28 TRBD1 few TGTGCCAGCAGTTTAGGAGACGCGGGACAGCATAATTCACCCCTCCACTTT CASSLGDAGQHNSPLHF
TRBJ1-6 TRBV10-3 TRBD1 - TGTGCCATCAGTGACCGCAGGGGGGATAATTCACCCCTCCACTTT CAISDRRGDNSPLHF
TRBJ2-1 TRBV29-1 TRBD2 - TGCAGCGCGGTACTAGCGGGGGGATTCTCCTACAATGAGCAGTTCTTC CSAVLAGGFSYNEQFF
TRBJ1-5 TRBV15 - few TGTGCCACCAGCAGAGATGGGGGGGGGCCCCGGGGACCCCAGCATTTT CATSRDGGGPRGPQHF
TRBJ1-3 TRBV30 - - TGTGCCTGGAGTGACTGGGCAGGGACTTCCAGAGGCTCTGGAAACACCATATATTTT CAWSDWAGTSRGSGNTIYF
TRBJ2-5 TRBV7-9 - - TGTGCCAGCAGCTTAACGACAGATCAAGAGACCCAGTACTTC CASSLTTDQETQYF
TRBJ2-2 TRBV13 TRBD2 once TGTGCCAGCAGCTTCGGCGGGGGGGTGTTCGGGGAGCTGTTTTTT CASSFGGGVFGELFF
TRBJ1-2 TRBV19 - - TGTGCCAGTAGTGGAGGGATTTATGGCTACACCTTC CASSGGIYGYTF
TRBJ2-5 TRBV5-4 - - TGTGCCAGCAGTTCACAGGAGACCCAGTACTTC CASSSQETQYF
TRBJ2-2 TRBV4-3 TRBD2 - TGCGCCAGCAGCCAAGAAAAAGTCGGGGGGGCCCCCGGGGAGCTGTTTTTT CASSQEKVGGAPGELFF
TRBJ2-5 TRBV15 TRBD1 - TGTGCCACCAGCGGCCGAGGGGGCGGGGAGACCCAGTACTTC CATSGRGGGETQYF